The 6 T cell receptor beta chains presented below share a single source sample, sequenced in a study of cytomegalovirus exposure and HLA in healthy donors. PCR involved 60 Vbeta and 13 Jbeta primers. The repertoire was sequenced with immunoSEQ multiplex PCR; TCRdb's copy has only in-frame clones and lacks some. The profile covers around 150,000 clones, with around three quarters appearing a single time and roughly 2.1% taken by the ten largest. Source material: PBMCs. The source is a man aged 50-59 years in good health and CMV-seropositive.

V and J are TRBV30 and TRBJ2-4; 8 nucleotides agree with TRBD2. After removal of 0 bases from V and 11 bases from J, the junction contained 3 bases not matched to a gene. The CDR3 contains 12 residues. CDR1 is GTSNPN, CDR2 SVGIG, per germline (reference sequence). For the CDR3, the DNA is TGTGCCTGGAGTGTGGCGGGGGGCGTTCAGTACTTC. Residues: CAWSVAGGVQYF.

The CDR3 sequence is CASSQDLSTDTQYF. Here the CDR3 DNA reads TGCGCCAGCAGCCAAGACCTTAGCACAGATACGCAGTATTTT. The J gene is TRBJ2-3, the V gene TRBV4-1; D unresolved. The V end was cut by 0 bases, the J end by 0 bases, with 4 bases between. Germline lookup yields CDR1 MGHRA and CDR2 YSYEKL. The CDR3 contains 14 residues.

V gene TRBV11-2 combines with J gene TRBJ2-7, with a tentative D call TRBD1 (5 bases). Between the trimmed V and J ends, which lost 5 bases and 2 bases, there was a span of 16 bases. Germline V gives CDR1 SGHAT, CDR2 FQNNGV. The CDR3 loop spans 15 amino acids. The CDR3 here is CASSPLGHRTYEQYF. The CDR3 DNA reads TGTGCCAGCAGCCCTCTAGGACACCGTACCTACGAGCAGTACTTC.

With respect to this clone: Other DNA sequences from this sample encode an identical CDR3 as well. The CDR3 DNA is TGTGCCAGCAGCCAAGATCCAACAGATACGCAGTATTTT. This gives the protein CASSQDPTDTQYF. The chain combines TRBV4-2 with TRBJ2-3; no clear D. Germline CDR1 is LGHNA and CDR2 is YNFKEQ. Trimming cost V 0 bases and J 3 bases, with 4 bases left between them. The CDR3 covers 13 residues.

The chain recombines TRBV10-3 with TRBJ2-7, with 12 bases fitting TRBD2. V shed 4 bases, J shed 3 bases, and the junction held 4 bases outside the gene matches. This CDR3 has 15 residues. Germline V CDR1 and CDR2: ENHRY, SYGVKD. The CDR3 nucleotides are TGTGCCATCAGTGGCCCTAGCGGGGGGGACTACGAGCAGTACTTC. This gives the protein CAISGPSGGDYEQYF.

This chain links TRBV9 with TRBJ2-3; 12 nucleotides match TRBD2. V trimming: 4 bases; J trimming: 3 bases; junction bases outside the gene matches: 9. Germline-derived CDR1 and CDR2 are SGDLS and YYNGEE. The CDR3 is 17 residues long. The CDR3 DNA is TGTGCCAGCAGCACACGACTAGCGGGGGAGGCTACAGATACGCAGTATTTT. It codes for CASSTRLAGEATDTQYF.